Sequencing of this TCR beta chain was carried out in a study of cytomegalovirus exposure and HLA in healthy donors (dated by TCRdb to 2016 to 2017). General notes on the study: An earlier analysis of 587 of the donors reported approximately 270 Gb of sequence data and approximately 110 million unique TCR beta sequences from about 180 million T cells. An early release that covered roughly 600 HLA-typed donors contained about 290 gigabases of sequencing data and approximately 85 million unique TCR sequences. The genetic ancestry cluster associated with self-reported Caucasian donors included over 80% of the roughly 410 genotyped donors. The study aimed to test whether cataloging public T cell receptors could reveal signatures of past pathogen exposure. The study profiled the T cell repertoires of fewer than 850 subjects by immunosequencing and related them to cytomegalovirus serostatus. Besides the first cohort of about 730 subjects, a separate validation cohort made up of 120 or so different subjects was used. The study combined high-throughput TCR immunosequencing, statistical association of individual TCRs with disease status, and machine learning to predict cytomegalovirus infection status. To study patterns of TCR occurrence, a later analysis re-analyzed previously published TCR beta repertoires from 500 to 850 donors and added high-resolution HLA genotyping. In the later analysis, no new phenotypic data were used to find candidate immune exposures; instead, reliance was placed on TCR beta sequences and their occurrence across donors. An earlier analysis of approximately 500 of the donors applied high-throughput TCR beta sequencing to assess whether each TCR beta V gene segment acted as functional or pseudogenic. Donor age, sex, ethnicity and CMV serostatus were compiled alongside the repertoire data. In a later genetic analysis, genome-wide SNP genotypes for about 65% of the roughly 670 donors were used, and that subset was treated as a discovery cohort. Every repertoire in the discovery cohort had been generated on one and the same sequencing platform. HLA typing included class I and class II loci at four-digit resolution. The number of donors typed differed by locus, with roughly 629-640 for A, B, C, DRB1 and DQB1, roughly 520 for DQA1, approximately 580 for DPA1, and under 490 for DPB1. Five DR-DQ haplotypes were treated as single units for association and clustering because of strong linkage in the cohort. On average, around 240,000 unique TCR beta nucleotide sequences were sequenced per donor among fewer than 500 genotyped donors of the cohort, with 15% to 20% of those sequences being non-productive. Beyond this particular receptor, the publication reports: A later analysis reported that several top co-occurrence clusters appeared linked to parvovirus B19, influenza, CMV and Epstein-Barr virus. Strong co-occurrence of HLA alleles, especially DR and DQ, made assigning TCR associations to individual alleles difficult. A later genetic analysis associated a missense DCLRE1C variant with V-gene and J-gene trimming of TCR beta chains, and an independent cohort replicated the association. In a later analysis, HLA-associated TCR beta chains showed more clonal expansion and lower generation probabilities than non-associated chains that were equally common. In vitro tests confirmed that a few of the cytomegalovirus-associated TCR beta chains recognize cytomegalovirus antigens. Correlated functional status among segregating V segments might be attributable to linkage disequilibrium, but an unknown experimental factor could not be ruled out. Across donors, most TCR sequences were observed very rarely, whereas some public TCRs were present in many individuals. In a later genetic analysis, fewer N-insertions in productive TCRs were reported among donors in an Asian-associated ancestry cluster than the roughly 710-donor mean. In both the original and validation cohorts, the classifier was reported to diagnose cytomegalovirus status with high specificity and sensitivity. An earlier analysis of approximately 600 of the donors showed that most TCR beta V segments appeared in productive rearrangements either about 87% or about 30% of the time, which broadly matched IMGT annotations. HLA typing was unavailable for some donors at each locus, so association tests used only the typed subset. Roughly uniform sequencing depth across donors was assumed in presence/absence analyses, although this assumption may not hold. Only TCR beta chains were sequenced in this cohort, and the absence of alpha or paired-chain data limited detectable features. A later analysis found that most CMV-associated TCR beta chains appeared HLA-restricted, with HLA associations seemingly driven largely by CMV exposure. In a later analysis, some 17,000 TCR beta sequences were associated with specific HLA alleles at a false discovery rate of 0.05. The earlier analysis of a few hundred of the donors excluded around 17 rarely observed V segments, including chromosome 9 orphons, because counts were too low. In a later analysis, TCR association rates were found to vary across HLA loci, with the most associated TCRs seen for DRB1 alleles and the fewest for HLA-C alleles. According to the authors, the approach could potentially be generalized to other disease states and immunological phenotypes. A cluster of highly shared sequence variants was judged likely to represent a technical artifact of the sequencing pipeline. The study gave a list of 150 to 200 TCR beta chains associated with cytomegalovirus. Some IMGT-functional V segments, including TRBV6-2 and TRBV6-3, could not be distinguished by the 87-base-pair reads and were therefore excluded. A further reported finding was that TCR beta sequences accurately predicted the HLA-A and HLA-B alleles for most subjects in the first cohort. Immune exposure information for the cohort was limited to CMV serostatus.

Turning to this clone: It lacks a known antigen. There are no base qualities to consult, and no much larger clone falls within one base.

The library came from the immunoSEQ multiplex PCR assay. For the multiplex PCR, a mixture combining 60 forward primers for TCR Vbeta segments and 13 reverse primers for TCR Jbeta segments was used. A multiplex PCR assay on genomic DNA amplified the CDR3 region of rearranged TCR beta genes. On the Illumina HiSeq System, the amplified TCR beta libraries were sequenced as 87-base-pair reads. The authors' analysis ran thus. In a later analysis, about 80 million unique TCR beta chains were counted across the approximately 640 repertoires, and approximately 9.9 million of these chains were shared by at least two donors. A nearest-neighbor algorithm error-corrected the raw reads and collapsed the reads into unique sequences, merging closely related sequences to remove PCR and sequencing errors. V, D and J gene segments were assigned by aligning CDR3 sequences to IMGT reference sequences. For a sequence to be retained, a match of at least six nucleotides to both a V gene segment and a J gene segment was required. Rearrangements were classified as productive when the CDR3 lacked stop codons and remained in frame with V and J, and all other rearrangements were classified as non-productive. CDR3 was defined by IMGT convention, running from the second conserved V-encoded cysteine to the conserved J-encoded phenylalanine. In an earlier analysis of around 540 of the donors, sequences lacking an unambiguous match to a single V gene segment were excluded. An earlier analysis of fewer than 750 of the donors classified V segments as functional when productive rearrangements were above 56.7% and as segregating when the standard deviation between donors was above 5%. A statistical classification framework was developed to diagnose cytomegalovirus status using the catalog of TCR beta chain sequences. A later analysis assigned V and J genes by comparing TCR nucleotide sequences with IMGT/GENE-DB human TR gene sequences. A later analysis assigned CDR3 sequences and most-parsimonious VDJ recombination scenarios with the TCRdist pipeline. In a later analysis, each TCR beta chain was defined by its CDR3 amino acid sequence together with its V-gene family, and reads without a unique V-gene family were excluded. As a way to deal with suspected cross-contamination and a sequencing artifact, a later analysis dropped more than 500 nucleotide sequences that were highly shared and had low generation probability. A later analysis calculated a clonal expansion index for each public chain from normalized within-repertoire ranks of inferred template counts. Generation probabilities in a later analysis came from a VDJ recombination model fitted to out-of-frame rearrangements, and those results were checked against IGoR. A later analysis scored TCR-TCR, TCR-HLA and TCR-CMV co-occurrence with hypergeometric tests, applying a repertoire-size bias correction to TCR pairs. False discovery rates were estimated in a later analysis by permuting HLA or CMV assignments 20 times. In a later analysis, co-occurring TCRs were grouped using DBSCAN, with TCRdist sequence similarity added in when clustering inside HLA-allele-positive subsets. Repertoires with fewer than 30,000 or more than 120,000 public chains, plus five repertoires with anomalous nucleotide sharing, were excluded from co-occurrence clustering. TCRdb retrieved this table from immuneACCESS and kept in-frame rearrangements only. Not all clones are present; in checked studies, unresolved V genes account for under half, and no reason is known for the remainder. V and J calls and clone size are as listed in that table; D and trimming were resolved from the DNA. Recorded for this sample are some 210,000 clones; about 89% of them occurred a single time. The biggest ten clones account for over 1% of the sample.

The cohort comprised several hundred healthy bone marrow donors. At the time of sampling, every cohort member was nominally healthy, though immune exposures that went unrecorded were likely present. The donor tested CMV seronegative and was one of the 352 seronegative cohort members. Every donor gave a peripheral blood sample, and the peripheral blood mononuclear cells from that sample were used for TCR beta sequencing. Genomic DNA was extracted from the blood cell samples with the Qiagen DNeasy Blood Extraction Kit. V gives up 3 bases and J gives up 1 base, and the segment between their germline ends measures 15 bases. The CDR3 has 16 amino acids, counting the end cysteine and phenylalanine. Just CDR3 DNA is preserved here, 48 bases in frame from base 1. According to the germline V gene, CDR1 reads KGHSH and CDR2 reads LQKENI.

The origin of this receptor is a man aged 30 to 45 in good health and CMV-seronegative. Sequencing used PBMCs. The chain employs TRBV18 and TRBJ1-1, with a tentative D gene TRBD1 over 6 matching bases. The nucleotide sequence is TGTGCCAGCTCACCCCCTTATGAGACAGGGAACACTGAAGCTTTCTTT. Its translation is CASSPPYETGNTEAFF.